This T cell receptor beta chain is drawn from a study of control samples from healthy donors and cancer patients. Some clones are missing from TCRdb's copy, which holds only in-frame ones; the method was immunoSEQ multiplex PCR. The sample has about 150,000 clones; around nine tenths are singletons. The V gene's germline CDR1 is MDHEN and CDR2 SYDVKM. The CDR3 loop spans 21 amino acids. V lost 1 base to trimming and J lost 4 bases; unmatched junction nucleotides: 21. Specimen: blood. This sequence joins TRBV28 and TRBJ1-5; TRBD1 matches at 8 bases. This receptor was identified in a man in his late teens or twenties in good health. The CDR3 region is CASSLLNYRGSSPRPNQPQHF. CDR3 nucleotide sequence: TGTGCCAGCAGTTTATTGAATTACAGGGGGAGCAGTCCACGCCCTAATCAGCCCCAGCATTTT.